This T cell receptor beta chain appears in the sequencing data of a study of early T cells in non-severe SARS-CoV-2 infection. TCRdb used MiXCR to reprocess the 5' RACE reads, holding one entry per CDR3 protein. The table shows about 100,000 distinct CDR3 sequences, with less than 15% occurring only once. This clonotype was observed many times. Its antigen is still unknown. Study-level results: Private and CD4 specificities were missed by VDJdb matching, which favored anti-spike CD8 responses.

V was clipped by 4 bases and J by 5 bases; unmatched bases: 3. The CDR3 consists of 13 residues. The germline V gene has CDR1 SQVTM and CDR2 ANQGSEA. The sequenced material came from whole blood. The J gene is TRBJ2-3, the V gene TRBV29-1; TRBD2 agrees at 10 bases. The clonotype originates from an adult who was a healthcare worker with PCR-confirmed SARS-CoV-2 infection or an uninfected control (not recorded which). This CDR3 reads CSVAPSGGDTQYF. CDR3 sequence (DNA): TGCAGCGTTGCGCCTAGCGGGGGAGATACGCAGTATTTT.